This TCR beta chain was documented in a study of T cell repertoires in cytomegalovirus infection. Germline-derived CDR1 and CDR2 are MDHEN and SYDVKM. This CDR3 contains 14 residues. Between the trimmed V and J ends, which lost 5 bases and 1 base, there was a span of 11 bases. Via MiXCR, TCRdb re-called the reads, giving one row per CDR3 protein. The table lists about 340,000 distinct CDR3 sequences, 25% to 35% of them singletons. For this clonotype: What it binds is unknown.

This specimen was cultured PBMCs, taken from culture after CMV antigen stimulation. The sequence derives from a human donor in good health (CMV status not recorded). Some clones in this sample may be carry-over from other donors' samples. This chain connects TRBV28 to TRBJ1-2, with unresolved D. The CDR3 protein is CASSTRPFNYGYTF. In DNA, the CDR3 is TGTGCCAGCAGTACCAGGCCTTTTAACTATGGCTACACCTTC.